The 2 T cell receptor beta chains below were found in one sample sequenced in a study of cytomegalovirus exposure and HLA in healthy donors. The PCR employed 60 Vbeta primers together with 13 Jbeta primers. Profiling relied on immunoSEQ multiplex PCR, and the TCRdb table lists in-frame clones only, not all of them. The sample lists some 85,000 clones; 78% were seen once. The sequenced sample was PBMCs. All receptors derive from a man younger than 35 in good health and CMV-seropositive.

This clone is a singleton in its sample. The chain's CDR3 is CASSPPGGGGTEAFF. DNA for the CDR3: TGTGCCAGCAGCCCACCCGGGGGAGGGGGCACTGAAGCTTTCTTT. The chain combines TRBV28 with TRBJ1-1; TRBD1 might be the D (6 bases). Germline CDR1 reads MDHEN; CDR2 reads SYDVKM. The CDR3 has 15 amino acids. V dropped 6 bases and J dropped 4 bases, with 18 bases sitting between them.

In regard to this clone: The same CDR3 is also encoded by other DNA sequences in this sample. The chain has TRBV4-1 and TRBJ1-2; perhaps TRBD1 as D (6 bases). Germline V lookup: CDR1 MGHRA, CDR2 YSYEKL. V was clipped by 3 bases and J by 0 bases, with 11 bases between them. The CDR3 is 15 residues long. This CDR3 reads CASSQRTGSNYGYTF. Written as DNA, the CDR3 is TGCGCCAGCAGCCAGAGAACAGGGTCTAACTATGGCTACACCTTC.